This entry lists 30 T cell receptor beta chains sequenced from one sample in a study of blood T cell repertoires in COVID-19. Data came from immunoSEQ multiplex PCR; TCRdb stores just in-frame clones and leaves some out. The data contain 64,000 or so clones, roughly 88% of them seen just once; the ten biggest clones take up roughly 1.7%. The material sequenced was peripheral blood. Receptor source: a human donor in a cohort sampled during active COVID-19.

DNA of the CDR3: TGCGCCAGCGGGTCCGGACAGGGTAGGGACGTCTACAATGAGCAGTTCTTC. It codes for CASGSGQGRDVYNEQFF. This chain links TRBV10-2 with TRBJ2-1, with 8 bases identical to TRBD1. Trimming cost V 8 bases and J 3 bases; bases outside gene matches: 15. Germline assignment: CDR1 WSHSY and CDR2 SAAADI. The length of the CDR3 is 17 residues.

The chain employs TRBV28 and TRBJ2-1, with 14 positions matching TRBD2. The germline gives CDR1 MDHEN, CDR2 SYDVKM. The CDR3 loop spans 17 amino acids. The V and J ends lost 2 bases and 5 bases, in that order; junction bases with no gene match: 5. CDR3 sequence reads: CASSLAVGLAGDNEQFF. CDR3 sequence (DNA): TGTGCCAGCAGTTTAGCCGTGGGACTAGCGGGGGACAATGAGCAGTTCTTC. The full variable domain, rest sourced from reference TRBV28 and TRBJ2-1, is DVKVTQSSRYLVKRTGEKVFLECVQDMDHENMFWYRQDPGLGLRLIYFSYDVKMKEKGDIPEGYSVSREKKERFSLILESASTNQTSMYLCASSLAVGLAGDNEQFFGPGTRLTVL.

The gene calls are TRBV6-5 and TRBJ2-7; possibly TRBD2 for D (6 bases). This CDR3 spans 15 amino acids. The germline CDR1 and CDR2 sequences are MNHEY and SVGAGI. V dropped 2 bases and J dropped 2 bases, with 13 bases sitting between them. CDR3 loop: CASSYPRAGAYEQYF. The CDR3 bases are TGTGCCAGCAGTTACCCCCGAGCGGGTGCCTACGAGCAGTACTTC.

The rearrangement joins TRBV19 to TRBJ1-4; TRBD1 aligns across 9 bases. This CDR3 is built from 15 residues. Per germline, CDR1 LNHDA and CDR2 SQIVND (reference sequence). Losses at the gene ends were 5 bases for V and 8 bases for J; bases not matched to a gene: 9. CDR3 sequence: CASSEQGALSEKLFF. The CDR3 DNA reads as TGTGCCAGTAGTGAACAGGGGGCTCTTAGCGAAAAACTGTTTTTT.

The V gene is TRBV24-1, the J gene TRBJ1-2; D is uncertain. The CDR3 extends over 15 amino acids. Trimming cost V 3 bases and J 0 bases, with 10 bases left between them. In germline, CDR1 is KGHDR, CDR2 SFDVKD. The CDR3 region is CATSDPGRANYGYTF. Here the CDR3 DNA reads TGTGCCACCAGTGATCCCGGGCGGGCTAACTATGGCTACACCTTC.

This clone has a single count. V is TRBV15 and J is TRBJ2-3; 11 positions agree with TRBD2. The germline gives CDR1 LNHNV, CDR2 YYDKDF (reference sequence). This CDR3 is 13 amino acids long. Losses at the gene ends were 9 bases for V and 8 bases for J; bases not matched to a gene: 7. In DNA form, the CDR3 reads TGTGCCACTACCCCGGGACTAGCGGTTACGCAGTATTTT. It yields the protein CATTPGLAVTQYF. The whole variable domain, remainder taken from reference TRBV15 and TRBJ2-3, is DAMVIQNPRYQVTQFGKPVTLSCSQTLNHNVMYWYQQKSSQAPKLLFHYYDKDFNNEADTPDNFQSRRPNTSFCFLDIRSPGLGDTAMYLCATTPGLAVTQYFGPGTRLTVL.

The chain uses TRBV7-9 and TRBJ1-1; no clear D. The CDR3 covers 13 residues. V dropped 1 base and J dropped 5 bases, with 8 bases sitting between them. Germline V gene data show CDR1 as SEHNR and CDR2 as FQNEAQ (reference sequence). Here the CDR3 DNA reads TGTGCCAGCAGCTTAGGAGGTGGTACTGAAGCTTTCTTT. Translated, it gives CASSLGGGTEAFF.

This clone occurred a few times. This rearrangement joins TRBV19 to TRBJ1-5; 7 bases fit TRBD1. The CDR3 has 13 amino acids. Germline assignment: CDR1 LNHDA and CDR2 SQIVND (reference sequence). V lost 11 bases, J lost 7 bases, and 11 bases stayed unmatched. The CDR3, as DNA: TGTGCCTGCAGGGGGGTAGGAGGGCAGCCCCAGCATTTT. This sequence encodes CACRGVGGQPQHF.

This clone appeared once. This sequence joins TRBV24-1 and TRBJ2-3; 10 nucleotides match TRBD1. CDR3 size: 16 residues. Germline CDR1 and CDR2: KGHDR and SFDVKD. The V segment lost 3 bases and the J segment 7 bases; nucleotides outside the gene matches: 9. CDR3: CATSDIPGQGRNTQYF. CDR3 DNA: TGTGCCACCAGTGATATCCCGGGACAGGGGAGGAATACGCAGTATTTT.

The chain carries TRBV12-3 or TRBV12-4 and TRBJ1-5; D not certain. V shed 5 bases and J shed 9 bases, with 8 bases lying between them. The CDR3 covers 11 residues. The CDR3 protein is CASSAEGPQHF. For the CDR3, the DNA is TGTGCCAGCAGTGCAGAGGGGCCCCAGCATTTT.

The genes are TRBV6-2 or TRBV6-3 and TRBJ2-6, with D unresolved. The germline V and J ends were trimmed by 0 bases and 0 bases, with 15 bases remaining between them. Per the germline V gene, CDR1 is MNHEY and CDR2 is SVGEGT. This CDR3 has 19 amino acids. The CDR3 sequence: CASSYSISNPSSGANVLTF. The CDR3 DNA sequence: TGTGCCAGCAGTTACTCGATTTCAAACCCGAGCTCTGGGGCCAACGTCCTGACTTTC.

The rearrangement uses TRBV5-1 and TRBJ2-7, with D perhaps matching TRBD2 (6 bases). Germline CDR1 is SGHRS and CDR2 is YFSETQ. The CDR3 has 14 residues. Trimming removed 5 bases from V and 0 bases from J, with 12 bases in between. CDR3 nucleotide sequence: TGCGCCAGCAGACCAGCGGGCCACTCCTACGAGCAGTACTTC. Translated, it gives CASRPAGHSYEQYF.

The J gene is TRBJ2-3, the V gene TRBV11-2; TRBD2 aligns across 9 bases. The germline gives CDR1 SGHAT, CDR2 FQNNGV. The CDR3 extends over 15 amino acids. V lost 6 bases and J lost 3; bases outside the gene matches: 7. CDR3 bases: TGTGCCAGCAGTCCTCTGGCGGGAGGGACAGATACGCAGTATTTT. This encodes CASSPLAGGTDTQYF.

The rearrangement links TRBV19 to TRBJ1-5; TRBD1 matches at 9 bases. Germline V gene sequence: CDR1 LNHDA, CDR2 SQIVND (reference sequence). The trim removed 5 bases at V and 5 bases at J, leaving 4 bases unmatched. This CDR3 has 14 residues. The CDR3 here is CASSVTGGYQPQHF. CDR3 nucleotide sequence: TGTGCCAGTAGTGTCACAGGGGGCTATCAGCCCCAGCATTTT. Looking up the rest from reference TRBV19 and TRBJ1-5 gives the full variable domain: DGGITQSPKYLFRKEGQNVTLSCEQNLNHDAMYWYRQDPGQGLRLIYYSQIVNDFQKGDIAEGYSVSREKKESFPLTVTSAQKNPTAFYLCASSVTGGYQPQHFGDGTRLSIL.

The V and J genes are TRBV18 and TRBJ2-3; tentatively, D is TRBD2 (5 bases). V lost 3 bases, J lost 0 bases, and 10 bases lay in between. Per germline, CDR1 KGHSH and CDR2 LQKENI. The length of the CDR3 is 15 residues. CDR3 region: CASSPVGASTDTQYF. CDR3 nucleotides: TGTGCCAGCTCACCGGTGGGAGCTAGCACAGATACGCAGTATTTT. The complete variable domain, with remaining parts taken from reference TRBV18 and TRBJ2-3, reads NAGVMQNPRHLVRRRGQEARLRCSPMKGHSHVYWYRQLPEEGLKFMVYLQKENIIDESGMPKERFSAEFPKEGPSILRIQQVVRGDSAAYFCASSPVGASTDTQYFGPGTRLTVL.

V and J are TRBV7-9 and TRBJ2-7, with 12 bases that match TRBD1. The CDR3 sequence is 15 residues long. CDR1 and CDR2 (germline): SEHNR, FQNEAQ (reference sequence). V lost 11 bases, J lost 10 bases, and 18 bases stayed unmatched. CDR3 bases: TGTGCCGTCCACCCGGATCCGGGACAGGGGGCGTCCCAGTACTTC. Its translation: CAVHPDPGQGASQYF.

The rearrangement joins TRBV28 to TRBJ2-1; 7 bases fit TRBD1. The germline V gene encodes CDR1 MDHEN and CDR2 SYDVKM. V lost 3 bases to trimming and J lost 3 bases; unmatched junction nucleotides: 2. This CDR3 comprises 14 residues. In DNA form, the CDR3 reads TGTGCCAGCAGTTTGGGACAGCTCTACAATGAGCAGTTCTTC. It specifies CASSLGQLYNEQFF.

The chain couples TRBV3-1 (or the pseudogene TRBV3-2) to TRBJ2-2, with D hard to call. CDR3 length: 14 residues. Germline CDR1 is LGHDT and CDR2 is YNNKEL (reference sequence). With 3 bases removed from V and 5 bases from J, the gap between germline ends came to 10 bases. CDR3 coding DNA: TGTGCCAGCAGCCAGTCTCCTCAGACCGGGGAGCTGTTTTTT. Residues: CASSQSPQTGELFF.

This chain's CDR3 is CASSPLARGEQYF. The DNA for the CDR3 is TGTGCCAGCAGCCCATTAGCGCGGGGCGAGCAGTACTTC. The rearrangement links TRBV7-8 to TRBJ2-7, with D tentatively TRBD2 (6 bases). The germline V and J ends were trimmed by 5 bases and 6 bases, with 14 bases remaining between them. CDR1 and CDR2 (germline): SGHVS, FQNEAQ. The CDR3 length is 13 residues.

The rearrangement links TRBV6-5 to TRBJ2-7, with a weak D call TRBD2 (6 bases). Deletions cut 7 bases from V and 0 bases from J, with 13 bases between. The CDR3 sequence is 14 residues long. Germline V CDR1 and CDR2: MNHEY, SVGAGI. CDR3 in DNA: TGTGCCAGCACGGCGGGGCCAACCTCCTACGAGCAGTACTTC. Its protein is CASTAGPTSYEQYF.

The gene calls are TRBV18 and TRBJ1-5; D gene ambiguous. This CDR3 has 15 amino acids. Per the germline V gene, CDR1 is KGHSH and CDR2 is LQKENI. V was clipped by 3 bases and J by 4 bases, with 13 bases between them. CDR3 nucleotides: TGTGCCAGCTCACCTGCAGGCAGCTCGAATCAGCCCCAGCATTTT. The encoded protein is CASSPAGSSNQPQHF. Full variable domain (rest looked up from reference TRBV18 and TRBJ1-5): NAGVMQNPRHLVRRRGQEARLRCSPMKGHSHVYWYRQLPEEGLKFMVYLQKENIIDESGMPKERFSAEFPKEGPSILRIQQVVRGDSAAYFCASSPAGSSNQPQHFGDGTRLSIL.

J is TRBJ1-6 and V is TRBV4-2, with 8 bases fitting TRBD1. The CDR3 contains 16 residues. CDR1 and CDR2 from the germline V gene are LGHNA and YNFKEQ. Losses at the gene ends were 2 bases for V and 9 bases for J; bases not matched to a gene: 9. CDR3 protein: CASSQTGQAPSSPLHF. The CDR3 DNA reads TGTGCCAGCAGCCAAACGGGACAGGCCCCCAGTTCACCCCTCCACTTT.

The rearrangement uses TRBV6-2 or TRBV6-3 and TRBJ2-3; no clear D. The CDR3 runs 15 residues. Germline V gene data show CDR1 as MNHEY and CDR2 as SVGEGT. Trimming took off 7 bases at V and 7 bases at J, with 21 bases between the two ends. In DNA form, the CDR3 reads TGTGCCAGCATCCCTAAGCGCGCTCGGCCCAATACGCAGTATTTT. As protein: CASIPKRARPNTQYF.

The V call is TRBV4-3, the J call TRBJ2-3, with 9 bases that match TRBD1. CDR1 is LGHNA and CDR2 is YSLEER in the germline V gene. CDR3 length equals 16 residues. V was pared by 3 bases and J by 6 bases, with 10 bases of the junction left unmatched. The CDR3 sequence: CASSHAGTGYSDTQYF. The CDR3 bases are TGCGCCAGCAGCCATGCAGGGACAGGGTATTCGGATACGCAGTATTTT.

The chain is built from TRBV15 and TRBJ2-7, with 7 bases fitting TRBD1. Germline assignment: CDR1 LNHNV and CDR2 YYDKDF (reference sequence). With V trimmed by 5 bases and J by 3 bases, 10 bases remained unmatched. This CDR3 contains 15 residues. In DNA, the CDR3 is TGTGCCACCAGCCGGCGAGACAGGGAAAACTACGAGCAGTACTTC. It specifies CATSRRDRENYEQYF.

The chain couples TRBV5-1 to TRBJ2-3; 9 bases are shared with TRBD2. The trim removed 2 bases at V and 5 bases at J, leaving 3 bases unmatched. The germline CDR1 and CDR2 sequences are SGHRS and YFSETQ. CDR3 length: 14 amino acids. The CDR3 DNA is TGCGCCAGCAGCTTCCGAGCGGGAGGAGATACGCAGTATTTT. Translated, it gives CASSFRAGGDTQYF.

This chain joins TRBV5-1 and TRBJ1-2; 12 bases fit TRBD1. J lost 8 bases, V lost 3 bases, and 5 bases had no gene match. Per the germline V gene, CDR1 is SGHRS and CDR2 is YFSETQ. The CDR3 is made up of 14 amino acids. The CDR3 spells CASSSGQGARGYTF. DNA of the CDR3: TGCGCCAGCAGCTCGGGACAGGGGGCGCGCGGCTACACCTTC. The whole variable domain, filled in from reference TRBV5-1 and TRBJ1-2, reads KAGVTQTPRYLIKTRGQQVTLSCSPISGHRSVSWYQQTPGQGLQFLFEYFSETQRNKGNFPGRFSGRQFSNSRSEMNVSTLELGDSALYLCASSSGQGARGYTFGSGTRLTVV.

This chain joins TRBV19 and TRBJ2-1; 11 bases match TRBD2. Germline lookup yields CDR1 LNHDA and CDR2 SQIVND (reference sequence). The V gene end was trimmed by 10 bases and the J gene end by 6 bases; junction bases not matched to a gene: 8. The CDR3 spans 14 residues. Here the CDR3 reads CATLPGLAANEQFF. DNA of the CDR3: TGTGCCACGTTACCGGGACTAGCGGCCAATGAGCAGTTCTTC.

The chain couples TRBV28 to TRBJ2-1; TRBD1 might be the D (7 bases). With 7 bases removed from V and 7 bases from J, the gap between germline ends came to 23 bases. This CDR3 contains 16 residues. The germline V gene encodes CDR1 MDHEN and CDR2 SYDVKM. The CDR3 sequence: CASIPLGGQTGNEQFF. The CDR3 nucleotides are TGTGCCAGCATCCCATTGGGGGGACAGACGGGTAATGAGCAGTTCTTC. Full variable domain (outside the CDR3, taken from reference TRBV28 and TRBJ2-1): DVKVTQSSRYLVKRTGEKVFLECVQDMDHENMFWYRQDPGLGLRLIYFSYDVKMKEKGDIPEGYSVSREKKERFSLILESASTNQTSMYLCASIPLGGQTGNEQFFGPGTRLTVL.

This chain links TRBV28 with TRBJ1-2; no reliable D call. This CDR3 contains 13 residues. Germline V gives CDR1 MDHEN, CDR2 SYDVKM. V lost 3 bases, J lost 4 bases, and 9 bases lay in between. Here the CDR3 reads CASSLGISYGYTF. CDR3 DNA sequence: TGTGCCAGCAGTTTGGGCATCTCCTATGGCTACACCTTC.